This TCR beta chain was profiled in a study of cytomegalovirus exposure and HLA in healthy donors. With respect to this clone: Its antigen is not identified.

The V gene's germline CDR1 is MDHEN and CDR2 SYDVKM. The V and J ends lost 3 bases and 8 bases respectively, with 22 bases between them. The CDR3 spans 16 residues. Use of 60 Vbeta and 13 Jbeta primers characterized the PCR. Sequencing used immunoSEQ multiplex PCR; TCRdb keeps in-frame clones, though not all of them. The table has about 190,000 clones, under 80% seen once. Study-wide results and caveats: Researchers reported from a later analysis that most CMV-associated TCR beta chains appeared HLA-restricted. The study put 150 or so TCR beta chains on its list as cytomegalovirus-associated.

Input material: PBMCs. The TCR comes from a man aged 25-40 years in good health and CMV-seropositive. The chain recombines TRBV28 with TRBJ1-2; the D is unclear. The CDR3 here is CASSFLSGGELRGYTF. The DNA for the CDR3 is TGTGCCAGCAGTTTTCTTTCTGGTGGGGAGTTGCGGGGCTACACCTTC.